The 4 T cell receptor beta chains reported below all come from one sample, sequenced in a study of T-cell reconstitution after alpha-beta-depleted transplantation in children listed by TCRdb under 2016. Library preparation employed PCR. The sequencer was an Illumina HiSeq 2500. TCR libraries were prepared with molecular barcoding, using unique molecular identifiers to normalize TCRbeta repertoire quantification. TCRdb trimmed the raw reads at Q25, called clones with MiXCR and kept productive beta chains. Here each entry gathers all rows of one CDR3 protein and keeps the most common genes and DNA. This sample comprises hundreds of thousands of distinct CDR3 sequences, about a sixth of them detected only once. About 41% of the sample comes from the top ten. Explained via the paper, the treatment or condition label denotes: allogeneic hematopoietic cell transplantation with graft depleted of TCRalphabeta T cells and CD19 B cells.

Specimen: PBMCs, mostly from graft donor cells, collected 360 days after TCRalphabeta/CD19-depleted stem cell transplant. The source is a male patient aged 2-9 years who had a stem cell transplant for acute lymphoblastic leukemia, so the T cells may come from the graft donor.

The V and J genes are TRBV12-3 or TRBV12-4 and TRBJ2-3; D is possibly TRBD1 or TRBD2 (5 bases each). This CDR3 contains 16 residues. The V gene lost 3 bases and the J gene lost 0 bases, with 13 bases spanning the gap. CDR3 amino acids: CASSFGTRTSTDTQYF. Written as DNA, the CDR3 is TGTGCCAGCAGTTTCGGGACGCGCACTAGCACAGATACGCAGTATTTT.

The table lists this clonotype with a few counts. V usage is TRBV2 and J usage is TRBJ2-3; 8 nucleotides align to TRBD2. Losses at the gene ends were 4 bases for V and 7 bases for J; bases not matched to a gene: 7. Germline lookup yields CDR1 SNHLY and CDR2 FYNNEI. The CDR3 sequence is 14 residues long. Here the CDR3 reads CASSGGLARYTQYF. The CDR3 nucleotides are TGTGCCAGCAGTGGCGGACTAGCCAGATATACGCAGTATTTT.

There are a few counts of this clonotype. This chain uses TRBV20-1 with TRBJ2-2; 16 bases line up with TRBD2. Germline assignment: CDR1 DFQATT and CDR2 SNEGSKA (reference sequence). CDR3 length: 16 residues. Trimming at V came to 6 bases and at J to 4 bases, leaving 5 bases not matched to a gene. As DNA, the CDR3 is TGCAGTGCAACGGGACTAGCGGGAGGGGCCACCGGGGAGCTGTTTTTT. Translated, it gives CSATGLAGGATGELFF.

The chain recombines TRBV7-2 with TRBJ2-7; D unresolved. Deletions cut 5 bases from V and 3 bases from J, with 14 bases between. The germline CDR1 and CDR2 sequences are SGHTA and FQGNSA. The CDR3 totals 14 residues. The chain's CDR3 is CASSTTWSVYEQYF. The CDR3 DNA reads TGTGCCAGCAGCACCACATGGTCCGTCTACGAGCAGTACTTC.